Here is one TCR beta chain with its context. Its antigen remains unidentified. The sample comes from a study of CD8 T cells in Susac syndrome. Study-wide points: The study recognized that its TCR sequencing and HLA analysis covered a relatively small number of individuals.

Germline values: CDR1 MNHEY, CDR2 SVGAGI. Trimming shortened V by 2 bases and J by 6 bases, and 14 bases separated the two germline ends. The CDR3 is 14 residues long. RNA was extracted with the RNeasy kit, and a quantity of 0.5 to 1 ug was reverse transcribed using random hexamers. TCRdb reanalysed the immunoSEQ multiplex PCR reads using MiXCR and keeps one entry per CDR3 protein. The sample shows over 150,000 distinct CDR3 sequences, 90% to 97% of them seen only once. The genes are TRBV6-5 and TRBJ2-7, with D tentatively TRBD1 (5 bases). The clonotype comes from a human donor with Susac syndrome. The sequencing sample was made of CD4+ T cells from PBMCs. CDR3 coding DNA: TGTGCCAGCAGTTACCTCCACAGGTCTGGCGAGCAGTACTTC. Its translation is CASSYLHRSGEQYF.